The rows below give T cell receptor beta chains drawn from one sample of a study of T cell responses to AZD1222 COVID-19 vaccine. Produced via immunoSEQ multiplex PCR; TCRdb's table is partial and in-frame only. In the table there are roughly 190,000 clones, roughly 93% of which are singletons. The input for sequencing was peripheral blood, taken on day 0 of AZD1222 vaccination. These receptors originate from an adult in good health. CDR3s include the opening cysteine and the closing phenylalanine or tryptophan. D genes are given only for firm matches. Where a row states a size, it is once, few, many or the class of an expanded clone; other rows omit it.

D gene: NA
V gene: TRBV3-1/TRBV3-2
J gene: TRBJ2-2
clone size: NA
CDR3 DNA: TGTGCCAGCAGCCTTGCCGGGGGAGTTTACACCGGGGAGCTGTTTTTT
CDR3 protein: CASSLAGGVYTGELFF

D gene: NA
V gene: TRBV19
J gene: TRBJ1-3
clone size: NA
CDR3 DNA: TGTGCCAGTAGTACTTGGGGAAACACCATATATTTT
CDR3 protein: CASSTWGNTIYF

D gene: TRBD2
V gene: TRBV9
J gene: TRBJ2-5
clone size: NA
CDR3 DNA: TGTGCCAGCAGCGAGGGACTAGTCGGGGGAGGGCAAGAGACCCAGTACTTC
CDR3 protein: CASSEGLVGGGQETQYF

D gene: NA
V gene: TRBV5-1
J gene: TRBJ2-1
clone size: NA
CDR3 DNA: TGCGCCAGCAGCCTTTCCAGCCGGGGAGTTAGAGAGCAGTTCTTC
CDR3 protein: CASSLSSRGVREQFF

D gene: NA
V gene: TRBV5-1
J gene: TRBJ1-1
clone size: NA
CDR3 DNA: TGCGCCAGCAGCCACGGAGCATCCTACCCTGAAGCTTTCTTT
CDR3 protein: CASSHGASYPEAFF

D gene: NA
V gene: TRBV27
J gene: TRBJ1-3
clone size: NA
CDR3 DNA: TGTGCCAGCAGTTTACGAGGCGGAAACACCATATATTTT
CDR3 protein: CASSLRGGNTIYF

D gene: NA
V gene: TRBV18
J gene: TRBJ2-7
clone size: NA
CDR3 DNA: TGTGCCAGCTCACCTCCTGATGGGGGAGCTAGCGAGCAGTACTTC
CDR3 protein: CASSPPDGGASEQYF

D gene: NA
V gene: TRBV7-9
J gene: TRBJ2-3
clone size: NA
CDR3 DNA: TGTGCCAGCAGCTTCCCCCTAGGAGCCACAGATACGCAGTATTTT
CDR3 protein: CASSFPLGATDTQYF

D gene: NA
V gene: TRBV10-3
J gene: TRBJ1-2
clone size: NA
CDR3 DNA: TGTGCCATCTTGCAGGGTTATGGCTACACCTTC
CDR3 protein: CAILQGYGYTF

D gene: TRBD2
V gene: TRBV13
J gene: TRBJ2-1
clone size: NA
CDR3 DNA: TGTGCCAGCACCTCCAGCGGGATGTACGAGCAGTTCTTC
CDR3 protein: CASTSSGMYEQFF

D gene: TRBD1
V gene: TRBV5-1
J gene: TRBJ2-2
clone size: NA
CDR3 DNA: TGCGCCAGCAGCCCTGGACAGGGGGGAACCGGGGAGCTGTTTTTT
CDR3 protein: CASSPGQGGTGELFF

D gene: NA
V gene: TRBV3-1/TRBV3-2
J gene: TRBJ2-5
clone size: NA
CDR3 DNA: TGTGCCAGCAGCTTAGACACGGGGTTCCAACAGACCCAGTACTTC
CDR3 protein: CASSLDTGFQQTQYF

D gene: NA
V gene: TRBV4-1
J gene: TRBJ2-5
clone size: NA
CDR3 DNA: TGCGCCAGCAGCCAAGTCAGGTCCGGAGAAGGGGTACAAGAGACCCAGTACTTC
CDR3 protein: CASSQVRSGEGVQETQYF

D gene: NA
V gene: TRBV5-1
J gene: TRBJ1-2
clone size: NA
CDR3 DNA: TGCGCCAGCAGGAGATCCCCCGACTATGGCTACACCTTC
CDR3 protein: CASRRSPDYGYTF

D gene: NA
V gene: TRBV5-1
J gene: TRBJ1-1
clone size: NA
CDR3 DNA: TGCGCCAGCAGAGTTGGAACATCGGCGAACACTGAAGCTTTCTTT
CDR3 protein: CASRVGTSANTEAFF

D gene: NA
V gene: TRBV9
J gene: TRBJ1-1
clone size: NA
CDR3 DNA: TGTGCCAGCAGCGAATGGGATATGAACACTGAAGCTTTCTTT
CDR3 protein: CASSEWDMNTEAFF

D gene: NA
V gene: TRBV5-1
J gene: TRBJ1-5
clone size: NA
CDR3 DNA: TGCGCCAGCAGCTTGGGGCACGATGGTGGGCCCCAGCATTTT
CDR3 protein: CASSLGHDGGPQHF

D gene: TRBD1
V gene: TRBV7-2
J gene: TRBJ1-1
clone size: NA
CDR3 DNA: TGTGCCAGCAGCCTCGGGACAGGAGTTGAAGCTTTCTTT
CDR3 protein: CASSLGTGVEAFF

D gene: NA
V gene: TRBV6-5
J gene: TRBJ1-5
clone size: NA
CDR3 DNA: TGTGCCAGCAAACGGAAAAGGTCTCGCAATCAGCCCCAGCATTTT
CDR3 protein: CASKRKRSRNQPQHF

D gene: NA
V gene: TRBV15
J gene: TRBJ2-7
clone size: NA
CDR3 DNA: TGTGCCACCAAGGAGGAGGGGGGACTGGCGGTCTACGAGCAGTACTTC
CDR3 protein: CATKEEGGLAVYEQYF

D gene: NA
V gene: TRBV3-1/TRBV3-2
J gene: TRBJ1-3
clone size: NA
CDR3 DNA: TGTGCCAGCAGCCAGGAGGCGGGTGGAAACACCATATATTTT
CDR3 protein: CASSQEAGGNTIYF

D gene: TRBD2
V gene: TRBV4-1
J gene: TRBJ2-1
clone size: NA
CDR3 DNA: TGCGCCAGCAGCCAAGATAGCGGGGCCCTTGAAGGGGAGCAGTTCTTC
CDR3 protein: CASSQDSGALEGEQFF

D gene: NA
V gene: TRBV27
J gene: TRBJ1-1
clone size: NA
CDR3 DNA: TGTGCCAGCAGTCCCGGGACACTAATGAACACTGAAGCTTTCTTT
CDR3 protein: CASSPGTLMNTEAFF

D gene: NA
V gene: TRBV28
J gene: TRBJ1-3
clone size: NA
CDR3 DNA: TGTGCCAGCCACAAGGGGAACGGAAACACCATATATTTT
CDR3 protein: CASHKGNGNTIYF

D gene: TRBD1
V gene: TRBV16
J gene: TRBJ1-2
clone size: NA
CDR3 DNA: TGTGCCAGCAGCCAATCACAGGGGGTCGACTATGGCTACACCTTC
CDR3 protein: CASSQSQGVDYGYTF

D gene: NA
V gene: TRBV12-5
J gene: TRBJ1-4
clone size: once
CDR3 DNA: TGTGCTAGTGGTTTAGATCGGAGAAAACTGTTTTTT
CDR3 protein: CASGLDRRKLFF

D gene: NA
V gene: TRBV27
J gene: TRBJ1-1
clone size: once
CDR3 DNA: TGTGCCAGCAGCCTAGGGGGGAGGGCGAACACTGAAGCTTTCTTT
CDR3 protein: CASSLGGRANTEAFF

D gene: NA
V gene: TRBV5-4
J gene: TRBJ1-1
clone size: NA
CDR3 DNA: TGTGCCAGCAGCCCCCCAAGGCGGACGCACATGAACACTGAAGCTTTCTTT
CDR3 protein: CASSPPRRTHMNTEAFF

D gene: NA
V gene: TRBV11-3
J gene: TRBJ1-3
clone size: NA
CDR3 DNA: TGTGCCAGCAGCACTGCGTCCGGGACCTCGAGAGACACCATATATTTT
CDR3 protein: CASSTASGTSRDTIYF

D gene: NA
V gene: TRBV6-6
J gene: TRBJ2-2
clone size: NA
CDR3 DNA: TGTGCCAGCAGTTACCTCCTCACCGGGGAGCTGTTTTTT
CDR3 protein: CASSYLLTGELFF

D gene: TRBD1
V gene: TRBV7-8
J gene: TRBJ1-5
clone size: NA
CDR3 DNA: TGTGCCAGCAGCCCCAGGGGACAGGATAGACGGCAGCCCCAGCATTTT
CDR3 protein: CASSPRGQDRRQPQHF

D gene: NA
V gene: TRBV12-3/TRBV12-4
J gene: TRBJ1-2
clone size: NA
CDR3 DNA: TGTGCCAGCAGTTTTTCCACAGGTGGCTACACCTTC
CDR3 protein: CASSFSTGGYTF

D gene: TRBD2
V gene: TRBV2
J gene: TRBJ2-7
clone size: NA
CDR3 DNA: TGTGCCAGCAGGGGACTAGCGGGAGGGACCTCCTACGAGCAGTACTTC
CDR3 protein: CASRGLAGGTSYEQYF

D gene: NA
V gene: TRBV19
J gene: TRBJ1-6
clone size: NA
CDR3 DNA: TGTGCCAGTAGTACGATCGCCTCGGGAAATTCACCCCTCCACTTT
CDR3 protein: CASSTIASGNSPLHF

D gene: NA
V gene: TRBV19
J gene: TRBJ1-2
clone size: NA
CDR3 DNA: TGTGCCAGTAGTATGGGTAATAATGGCTACACCTTC
CDR3 protein: CASSMGNNGYTF

D gene: NA
V gene: TRBV2
J gene: TRBJ2-7
clone size: NA
CDR3 DNA: TGTGCCAGCAGTTTCGACCAACATTTAGACGAGCAGTACTTC
CDR3 protein: CASSFDQHLDEQYF

D gene: NA
V gene: TRBV6-2/TRBV6-3
J gene: TRBJ2-1
clone size: NA
CDR3 DNA: TGTGCCAGCAGTTACATCTACGGGGTCTCTAATGAGCAGTTCTTC
CDR3 protein: CASSYIYGVSNEQFF

D gene: TRBD1
V gene: TRBV14
J gene: TRBJ1-1
clone size: NA
CDR3 DNA: TGTGCCAGCAGCCAGGGCAGGGGATGTTGGCGACAGGGAGCTTTCTTT
CDR3 protein: CASSQGRGCWRQGAFF

D gene: TRBD1
V gene: TRBV19
J gene: TRBJ2-1
clone size: NA
CDR3 DNA: TGTGCCAGTAGTCCAAGGACAGGGGGCAATGAGCAGTTCTTC
CDR3 protein: CASSPRTGGNEQFF

D gene: NA
V gene: TRBV5-1
J gene: TRBJ2-7
clone size: NA
CDR3 DNA: TGCGCCAGCAGCTTGTCCGGGAGCTTACTCTCACCCATCTACGAGCAGTACTTC
CDR3 protein: CASSLSGSLLSPIYEQYF

D gene: NA
V gene: TRBV7-9
J gene: TRBJ2-2
clone size: few
CDR3 DNA: TGTGCCAGCAGCACCCGTCTCACCAGGGCCGGGCAAGCCGGGGAGCTGTTTTTT
CDR3 protein: CASSTRLTRAGQAGELFF

D gene: NA
V gene: TRBV7-9
J gene: TRBJ1-2
clone size: NA
CDR3 DNA: TGTGCCAGCGAGACCGGGGGGATCAATGGCTACACCTTC
CDR3 protein: CASETGGINGYTF

D gene: NA
V gene: TRBV3-1/TRBV3-2
J gene: TRBJ1-6
clone size: NA
CDR3 DNA: TGTGCCAGCAGCCAAAGCACGAGGAATCCACCCCTCCACTTT
CDR3 protein: CASSQSTRNPPLHF

D gene: TRBD1
V gene: TRBV4-2
J gene: TRBJ1-1
clone size: NA
CDR3 DNA: TGTGCCAGCAGCCTTGGACAGGGGGCTATCACTGAAGCTTTCTTT
CDR3 protein: CASSLGQGAITEAFF

D gene: TRBD1
V gene: TRBV5-1
J gene: TRBJ2-7
clone size: NA
CDR3 DNA: TGCGCCAGCAGCTTGGGGACAGGGAAGTACGAGCAGTACTTC
CDR3 protein: CASSLGTGKYEQYF

D gene: NA
V gene: TRBV6-1
J gene: TRBJ1-3
clone size: NA
CDR3 DNA: TGTGCCAGCAGTGAAGCGGACACCATATATTTT
CDR3 protein: CASSEADTIYF

D gene: NA
V gene: TRBV7-8
J gene: TRBJ1-2
clone size: NA
CDR3 DNA: TGTGCCAGCAGCTTAGAGGCCTACCAGGGCTATGGCTACACCTTC
CDR3 protein: CASSLEAYQGYGYTF